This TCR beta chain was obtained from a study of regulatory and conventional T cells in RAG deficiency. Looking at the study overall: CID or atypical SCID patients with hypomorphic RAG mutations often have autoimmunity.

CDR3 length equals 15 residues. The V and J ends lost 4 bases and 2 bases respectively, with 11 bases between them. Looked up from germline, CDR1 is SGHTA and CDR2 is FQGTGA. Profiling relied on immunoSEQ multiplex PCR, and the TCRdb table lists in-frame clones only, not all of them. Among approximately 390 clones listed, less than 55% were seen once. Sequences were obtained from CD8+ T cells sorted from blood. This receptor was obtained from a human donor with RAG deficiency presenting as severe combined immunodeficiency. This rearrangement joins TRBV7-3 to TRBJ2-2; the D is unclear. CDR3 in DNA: TGTGCCAGCAGCTCGTCTACACATAACACCGGGGAGCTGTTTTTT. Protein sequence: CASSSSTHNTGELFF.